A selection of T cell receptor beta chains follows, all from one sample in a study of CXCR3-negative and CXCR3-positive naive CD8 T cells. TCRdb re-analyzed the 5' RACE reads; it lists each CDR3 protein once, without DNA. In all, the sample yields around 41,000 distinct CDR3 sequences. Sequences were obtained from memory CD8+ T cells from blood. These receptors were collected from a human donor in good health. Some clones in this sample may be carry-over from other donors' samples. CDR3s include the opening cysteine and the closing phenylalanine or tryptophan. Some rows mark clone size as missing; the rest say once, few, many or name a class of expanded clone.

j_call v_call clone_size cdr3_aa
TRBJ2-3 TRBV28 . CASSTLSPNRVRTDTQYF
TRBJ1-1 TRBV29-1 . CSVEEGVRTEAFF
TRBJ2-1 TRBV5-1 . CASSLEGAGSSYNEQFF
TRBJ2-7 TRBV20-1 . CSARDRGDEQYF
TRBJ2-7 TRBV6-5 . CASSQDSRGSEQYF
TRBJ2-1 TRBV5-6 . CASSLSVEQFF
TRBJ2-7 TRBV29-1 . CSVVRTGGAYEQYF
TRBJ1-5 TRBV29-1 . CSVGGDSNQPQHF
TRBJ2-3 TRBV4-3 . CASSPGQDLNTDTQYF
TRBJ2-2 TRBV29-1 . CSARGQRNTGELFF
TRBJ1-1 TRBV4-2 . CASSQVHSGEIEAFF
TRBJ2-2 TRBV4-2 . CASSQDSASGGRNTGELFF
TRBJ2-7 TRBV15 . CATSIRQGTSYEQYF
TRBJ2-1 TRBV11-3 . CASSSWTSGPNEQFF
TRBJ2-7 TRBV4-2 . CASSQGGGVEYF
TRBJ1-2 TRBV12-3/TRBV12-4 . CASRGGGANYGYTF
TRBJ1-4 TRBV2 . CASSETQPGYKLFF
TRBJ2-7 TRBV28 . CASSLSAGTNYEQYF
TRBJ2-1 TRBV15 . CATSSSSGGDNEQFF
TRBJ2-2 TRBV7-9 . CASSSQGMGTGEPFF
TRBJ2-3 TRBV10-3 . CAISEGGDTDTQYF
TRBJ2-1 TRBV20-1 medium-sized CSASTRVGEQFF
TRBJ2-4 TRBV27 . CASSSPLSSYEQYF
TRBJ2-4 TRBV7-2 . CASSSRTGWDKNIQYF
TRBJ2-7 TRBV4-2 . CASSQGRDTSYEQYF
TRBJ2-3 TRBV20-1 . CSAREGWSGQGVSDTQYF
TRBJ2-7 TRBV20-1 . CSAITLAGGVAYEQYF
TRBJ2-7 TRBV4-3 . CASSPSQGASYEQYF
TRBJ2-5 TRBV3-1 medium-sized CASSPGLALRF
TRBJ1-1 TRBV7-2 . CASSLLFLTEAFF
TRBJ2-2 TRBV12-5 . CASGLVEVTGELFF
TRBJ1-4 TRBV7-2 . CASSWGQGVGEKLFF
TRBJ2-7 TRBV4-1 . CASSQDMGTGLRYEQYF
TRBJ1-5 TRBV6-4 . CASSGGSNQPQHF
TRBJ2-1 TRBV9 . CASEIPTSGGNHEQFF
TRBJ2-7 TRBV7-6 . CASSLAIGGTYEQYF
TRBJ2-3 TRBV9 . CASSVRPAETSGGYDRTDTQYF
TRBJ2-1 TRBV27 . CASSPGLAAYNEQFF
TRBJ2-1 TRBV20-1 medium-sized CSARDISGQTFNEQFF
TRBJ2-2 TRBV7-9 . CASSFPTLEEGTIRELFF
TRBJ1-2 TRBV29-1 . CSVEPGTGNYGYTF
TRBJ2-1 TRBV21-1 . CASSKLHRGRKDYEQFF
TRBJ2-7 TRBV19 . CASSPGLAGSSYEQYF
TRBJ2-1 TRBV7-8 . CASSLDEAGSYNEQFF
TRBJ2-1 TRBV6-2/TRBV6-3 . CASSYSRTGDNEQFF
TRBJ1-3 TRBV29-1 . CSVEGDSGNTIYF
TRBJ2-1 TRBV29-1 . CSVFGGAYNEQFF
TRBJ2-7 TRBV29-1 . CSVEVDRGREQYF
TRBJ2-7 TRBV19 . CASSMREPYEQYF
TRBJ2-1 TRBV7-9 . CASSLLAGYNEQFF
TRBJ2-7 TRBV2 . CASTPLRGKVNEQYF
TRBJ1-1 TRBV7-8 . CASSLRDRHTEAFF
TRBJ2-1 TRBV9 . CASSVDRANEQFF
TRBJ2-1 TRBV18 . CASSPGGSTYDEQFF
TRBJ2-1 TRBV12-3/TRBV12-4 . CASIWGHPNPNEQFF